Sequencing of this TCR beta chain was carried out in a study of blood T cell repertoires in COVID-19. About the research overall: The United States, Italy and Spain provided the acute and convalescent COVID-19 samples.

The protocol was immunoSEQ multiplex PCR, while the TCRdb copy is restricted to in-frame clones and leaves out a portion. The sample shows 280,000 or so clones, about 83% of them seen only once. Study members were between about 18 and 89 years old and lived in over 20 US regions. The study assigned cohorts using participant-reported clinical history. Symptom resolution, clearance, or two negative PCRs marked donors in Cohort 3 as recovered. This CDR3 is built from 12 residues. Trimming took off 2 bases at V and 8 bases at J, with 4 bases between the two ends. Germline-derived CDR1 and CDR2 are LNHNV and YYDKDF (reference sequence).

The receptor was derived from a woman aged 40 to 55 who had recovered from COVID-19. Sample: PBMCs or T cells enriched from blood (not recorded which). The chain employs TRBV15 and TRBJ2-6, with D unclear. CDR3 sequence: CATSRLPNVLTF. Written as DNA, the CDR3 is TGTGCCACCAGCAGACTACCCAACGTCCTGACTTTC.